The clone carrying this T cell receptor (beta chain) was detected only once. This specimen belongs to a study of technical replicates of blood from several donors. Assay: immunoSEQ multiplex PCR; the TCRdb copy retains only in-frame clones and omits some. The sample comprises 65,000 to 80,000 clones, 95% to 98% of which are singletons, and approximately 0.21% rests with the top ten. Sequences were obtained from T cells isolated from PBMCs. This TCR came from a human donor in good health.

In nucleotides, the CDR3 is TGTGCCAGCAGCTTAACTAGCGGGATGTACACCGGGGAGCTGTTTTTT. It specifies CASSLTSGMYTGELFF. This chain joins TRBV7-3 and TRBJ2-2, with TRBD2 matching 8 bases. CDR1 and CDR2 from the germline V gene are SGHTA and FQGTGA. The J segment lost 3 bases and the V segment lost 0 bases, leaving 3 bases of the junction unmatched. This CDR3 is built from 16 residues. Drawing the rest from reference TRBV7-3 and TRBJ2-2, the complete variable domain is GAGVSQTPSNKVTEKGKYVELRCDPISGHTALYWYRQSLGQGPEFLIYFQGTGAADDSGLPNDRFFAVRPEGSVSTLKIQRTERGDSAVYLCASSLTSGMYTGELFFGEGSRLTVL.